This TCR beta chain was found in a study of beta chain features in type 1 diabetes. V shed 6 bases and J shed 1 base, with 12 bases lying between them. Germline CDR1 SGHTA, CDR2 FQGNSA. The CDR3 loop spans 15 amino acids. A single heparinised draw of approximately 110 mL on average was taken per donor. Staining for CD45RO/CCR7/CD25/CD127/CD95/CD27 allowed sorting of CD4+ naive, central memory, regulatory and stem cell-like memory cells. This clone has just a few counts. No antigen is known for it. Reverse transcription of all isolated RNA meant that expressed TCRB transcripts were sequenced. Produced via immunoSEQ multiplex PCR; TCRdb's table is partial and in-frame only. The sample yields 600,000 to 750,000 clones, 9.5% to 15% seen once. Notes on the study in general: Shortening that was moderate but significant affected the TCRB CDR3s of Type 1 diabetes patients in all four CD4+ subsets.

This rearrangement joins TRBV7-2 to TRBJ2-2; TRBD1 is a possible D gene (6 bases). This sequence originates from a man aged 25 to 40 with type 1 diabetes. Specimen: naive CD4+ T cells from blood. CDR3 residues: CASSPPGQNTGELFF. The CDR3 bases are TGTGCCAGCAGTCCTCCGGGACAGAACACCGGGGAGCTGTTTTTT.